One T cell receptor (beta chain) is described in this entry. The data stem from a study of blood T cells in healthy people across ages. Caucasian individuals from Russia who were healthy and aged about 6 to 95 acted as donors. There are 15 residues in the CDR3. Germline values: CDR1 MNHEY, CDR2 SVGEGT. Trimming shortened V by 6 bases and J by 3 bases, and 17 bases separated the two germline ends. The use of a sample-barcoded 5' primer and a J-beta primer mix characterized a second PCR of roughly 7 to 11 cycles. In TCRdb, the 5' RACE reads were re-called with MiXCR into one record per CDR3 protein. The sample lists about 1.8 million distinct CDR3 sequences; around 50% were seen once.

The sequenced sample consisted of blood. The chain has TRBV6-2 or TRBV6-3 and TRBJ1-2, with D possibly being TRBD1 (6 bases). This receptor was taken from a middle-aged woman in good health. The CDR3 loop is CASSPTGQMHYGYTF. The CDR3 DNA reads TGTGCCAGCAGCCCTACCGGACAGATGCACTATGGCTACACCTTC.